This T cell receptor (beta chain) was retrieved from a study of beta chain features in type 1 diabetes. Remarks on this clone: The antigen remains undetermined.

General study results and limits: A moderate, significant TCRB CDR3 shortening appeared in type 1 diabetes across four CD4+ subsets.

This CDR3 contains 13 residues. V lost 0 bases, J lost 4 bases, and 3 bases stayed unmatched. Germline V gives CDR1 GTSNPN, CDR2 SVGIG (reference sequence). cDNA synthesis used the whole RNA isolate, giving expressed TCRB sequences. The protocol was immunoSEQ multiplex PCR, while the TCRdb copy is restricted to in-frame clones and leaves out a portion. The sample records fewer than 450,000 clones, approximately 15% being singletons. Sorted cells reached over 98% purity in every population. This sequence originates from a woman aged 18-29 years with type 1 diabetes. V usage is TRBV30 and J usage is TRBJ2-7, with 7 positions matching TRBD2. The sequenced material came from naive CD4+ T cells from blood. The CDR3 nucleotides are TGTGCCTGGAGTGTATCCGGGGGGTACGAGCAGTACTTC. It encodes CAWSVSGGYEQYF.